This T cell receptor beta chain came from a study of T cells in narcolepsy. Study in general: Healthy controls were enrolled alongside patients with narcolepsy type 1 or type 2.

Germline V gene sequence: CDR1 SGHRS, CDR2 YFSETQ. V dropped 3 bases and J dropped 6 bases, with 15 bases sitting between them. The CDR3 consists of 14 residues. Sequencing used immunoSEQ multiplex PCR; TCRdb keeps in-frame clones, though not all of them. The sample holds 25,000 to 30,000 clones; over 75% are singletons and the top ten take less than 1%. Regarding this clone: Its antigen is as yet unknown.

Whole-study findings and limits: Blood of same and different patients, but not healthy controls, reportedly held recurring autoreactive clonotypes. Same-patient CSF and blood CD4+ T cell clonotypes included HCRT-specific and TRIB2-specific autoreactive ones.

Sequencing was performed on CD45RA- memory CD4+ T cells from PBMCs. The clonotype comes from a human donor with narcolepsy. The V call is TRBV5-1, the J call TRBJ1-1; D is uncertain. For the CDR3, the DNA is TGCGCCAGCAGCTCGGCAGACTCCTATGCTGAAGCTTTCTTT. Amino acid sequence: CASSSADSYAEAFF.